A selection of T cell receptor beta chains follows, all from one sample in a study of T cell responses to AZD1222 COVID-19 vaccine. This table comes from immunoSEQ multiplex PCR, and its TCRdb copy is limited to in-frame clones, with some not included. The sample has 95,000 to 130,000 clones, about 90% seen once. This material consisted of peripheral blood, taken 28 days after the second AZD1222 dose. The receptors come from an adult who received the AZD1222 COVID-19 vaccine. CDR3s include the opening cysteine and the closing phenylalanine or tryptophan. Each record gives: CDR3 protein, CDR3 DNA, V gene, clone size, D gene, J gene. A D gene is named only where the DNA matches it firmly. Only part of the rows carry a size: once, few, many, or a class if the clone is expanded.

CDR3aa: CASSEGQGGQPQHF
CDR3nt: TGTGCCAGCAGTGAGGGACAGGGTGGCCAGCCCCAGCATTTT
v_gene: TRBV2
abundance: once
d_gene: TRBD1
j_gene: TRBJ1-5

CDR3aa: CASSFLLSAGVEGDTQYF
CDR3nt: TGCGCCAGCAGCTTTCTCCTATCGGCGGGAGTTGAAGGAGATACGCAGTATTTT
v_gene: TRBV5-1
abundance: .
d_gene: TRBD2
j_gene: TRBJ2-3

CDR3aa: CSVGTYENQPQHF
CDR3nt: TGCAGCGTTGGGACGTACGAAAATCAGCCCCAGCATTTT
v_gene: TRBV29-1
abundance: .
d_gene: .
j_gene: TRBJ1-5

CDR3aa: CASSPPAVPDTQYF
CDR3nt: TGTGCCAGCAGTCCCCCTGCCGTGCCAGATACGCAGTATTTT
v_gene: TRBV28
abundance: .
d_gene: .
j_gene: TRBJ2-3

CDR3aa: CASSLTTSAPNEQFF
CDR3nt: TGTGCCAGCAGCTTAACGACTAGTGCCCCCAATGAGCAGTTCTTC
v_gene: TRBV11-1
abundance: .
d_gene: .
j_gene: TRBJ2-1

CDR3aa: CASSQTKPGTGNTEAFF
CDR3nt: TGCGCCAGCAGCCAAACCAAACCCGGGACAGGGAACACTGAAGCTTTCTTT
v_gene: TRBV4-1
abundance: once
d_gene: TRBD1
j_gene: TRBJ1-1

CDR3aa: CASSVGGAGELFF
CDR3nt: TGTGCCAGCAGCGTAGGCGGTGCCGGGGAGCTGTTTTTT
v_gene: TRBV9
abundance: once
d_gene: .
j_gene: TRBJ2-2

CDR3aa: CASSLKREIEQFF
CDR3nt: TGTGCCAGCTCACTGAAGCGGGAGATTGAGCAGTTCTTC
v_gene: TRBV18
abundance: .
d_gene: TRBD2
j_gene: TRBJ2-1

CDR3aa: CASSPPFGGGDEQFF
CDR3nt: TGTGCCAGCAGCCCCCCTTTTGGAGGGGGGGATGAGCAGTTCTTC
v_gene: TRBV3-1/TRBV3-2
abundance: .
d_gene: .
j_gene: TRBJ2-1

CDR3aa: CATSREILGSGANVLTF
CDR3nt: TGTGCCACCAGCAGAGAAATTTTAGGTTCTGGGGCCAACGTCCTGACTTTC
v_gene: TRBV15
abundance: .
d_gene: .
j_gene: TRBJ2-6

CDR3aa: CASSLGDGRDEKLFF
CDR3nt: TGTGCCAGCAGCTTAGGGGACGGCAGGGATGAAAAACTGTTTTTT
v_gene: TRBV7-8
abundance: few
d_gene: .
j_gene: TRBJ1-4

CDR3aa: CASGLDSGTGLPYGYTF
CDR3nt: TGTGCTAGTGGTTTGGACTCCGGGACAGGACTTCCCTATGGCTACACCTTC
v_gene: TRBV12-5
abundance: few
d_gene: TRBD1
j_gene: TRBJ1-2

CDR3aa: CASTRPQGGGGGNQPQHF
CDR3nt: TGTGCCAGCACACGTCCTCAGGGAGGGGGCGGGGGGAATCAGCCCCAGCATTTT
v_gene: TRBV28
abundance: .
d_gene: TRBD1
j_gene: TRBJ1-5

CDR3aa: CASTRTSYGYTF
CDR3nt: TGTGCCAGTACCCGGACATCTTATGGCTACACCTTC
v_gene: TRBV19
abundance: .
d_gene: .
j_gene: TRBJ1-2

CDR3aa: CASRPTGTGELFF
CDR3nt: TGTGCCAGCAGGCCGACCGGCACCGGGGAGCTGTTTTTT
v_gene: TRBV7-3
abundance: .
d_gene: .
j_gene: TRBJ2-2

CDR3aa: CASRGSVAEAFF
CDR3nt: TGTGCCAGCAGGGGATCTGTCGCTGAAGCTTTCTTT
v_gene: TRBV28
abundance: .
d_gene: .
j_gene: TRBJ1-1

CDR3aa: CASSLEWVDTEAFF
CDR3nt: TGTGCCAGCAGCTTGGAGTGGGTGGATACTGAAGCTTTCTTT
v_gene: TRBV5-4
abundance: once
d_gene: .
j_gene: TRBJ1-1

CDR3aa: CASSLWGPVSYEQYF
CDR3nt: TGCGCCAGCAGCCTGTGGGGGCCTGTCTCCTACGAGCAGTACTTC
v_gene: TRBV5-1
abundance: .
d_gene: .
j_gene: TRBJ2-7